In this sample, the clone carrying this T cell receptor (beta chain) turned up a few times. Its antigen is as yet unknown. The CDR3 loop spans 13 amino acids. Deletions cut 5 bases from V and 6 bases from J, with 17 bases between. The germline CDR1 and CDR2 sequences are DFQATT and SNEGSKA (reference sequence). One entry per CDR3 protein, called by TCRdb with MiXCR from the reads. The table has around 250,000 distinct CDR3 sequences, approximately 15% seen once; the top ten hold around 43%. The sample belongs to a study of T cell repertoires in cytomegalovirus infection. Study outcomes and limitations: Dominating the ex vivo response were HLA-C-restricted CMV-specific TCR beta clonotypes.

Sample: CD8+ T cells from PBMCs. The source is a human donor in good health (CMV status not recorded). Some clones in this sample may be carry-over from other donors' samples. The V call is TRBV20-1, the J call TRBJ2-7, with a weak D call TRBD1 (6 bases). This chain's CDR3 is CSAGGVTGFEQYF. DNA of the CDR3: TGCAGTGCTGGTGGGGTGACAGGCTTCGAGCAGTACTTC.